This T cell receptor (beta chain) was recovered during a study of T cell clusters in autoimmune cytopenias. Study context: The median distinct TRB clonotype count was roughly 2,400 per sample, from a median approximately 51,000 reads.

Notes on the study in general: TRB repertoire shifts in secondary cytopenia and chronic lymphocytic leukemia mostly reflected lymphoma, not autoimmunity. Exclusive TRB clusters were approximately 3-fold more numerous in healthy donors than in active autoimmune hepatitis. Physiological T cell clusters of healthy donors were apparently absent in primary autoimmune cytopenia patients.

Multiplex touch-down PCR amplified TRB using TRB-A and TRB-B pools in one tube. TCRdb reworked the multiplex PCR reads into one entry per CDR3 protein, no DNA. The ten top clones account for roughly 14%, within a sample of about 4,400 distinct CDR3 sequences. Each sample's input was around 270 ng genomic DNA, some 38,000 genome equivalents. This clonotype is labeled medium-sized based on frequency. Its target is not known. Germline lookup yields CDR1 SQVTM and CDR2 ANQGSEA. The CDR3 runs 14 residues. This chain connects TRBV29-1 to TRBJ2-5; TCRdb's assignment of TRBD1 cannot be checked, as there is no DNA. This clonotype was obtained from a human donor with an autoimmune cytopenia or autoimmune hepatitis (not recorded which). The source material was peripheral blood. The CDR3 sequence is CSVRPGQGRETQYF.